Listed here is a single T cell receptor beta chain. This sample is part of a study of HIV-infected patients and healthy controls. The junction had 6 bases not matched to a gene; V was cut back by 3 bases and J by 4 bases. CDR3 length: 16 residues. Germline CDR1 DFQATT, CDR2 SNEGSKA (reference sequence). In TCRdb, the 5' RACE reads were re-called with MiXCR into one record per CDR3 protein. Found here are 50,000 to 80,000 distinct CDR3 sequences, 15% to 20% of them singletons; the top ten hold 1.4% to 1.5%. The material sequenced was CD4+ T cells from blood. This TCR derives from a human donor in good health. This chain uses TRBV20-1 with TRBJ2-3, with TRBD2 identical over 14 bases. The CDR3 DNA sequence: TGCAGTGCTAGGGGGACTAGCGGGGGCGGGTCAGATACGCAGTATTTT. Its translation: CSARGTSGGGSDTQYF.